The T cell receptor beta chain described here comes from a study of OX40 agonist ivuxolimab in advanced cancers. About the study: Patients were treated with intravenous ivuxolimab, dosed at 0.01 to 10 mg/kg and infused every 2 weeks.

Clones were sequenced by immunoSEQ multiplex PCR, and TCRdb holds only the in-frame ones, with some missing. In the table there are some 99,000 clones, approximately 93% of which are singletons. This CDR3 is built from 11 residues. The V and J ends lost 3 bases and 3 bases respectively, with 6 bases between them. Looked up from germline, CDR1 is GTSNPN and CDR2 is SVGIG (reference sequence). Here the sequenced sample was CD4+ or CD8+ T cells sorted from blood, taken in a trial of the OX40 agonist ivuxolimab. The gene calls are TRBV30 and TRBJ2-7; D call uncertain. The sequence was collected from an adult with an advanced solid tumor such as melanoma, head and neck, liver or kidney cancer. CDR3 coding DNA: TGTGCCTGGAGGGGATACTACGAGCAGTACTTC. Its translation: CAWRGYYEQYF.